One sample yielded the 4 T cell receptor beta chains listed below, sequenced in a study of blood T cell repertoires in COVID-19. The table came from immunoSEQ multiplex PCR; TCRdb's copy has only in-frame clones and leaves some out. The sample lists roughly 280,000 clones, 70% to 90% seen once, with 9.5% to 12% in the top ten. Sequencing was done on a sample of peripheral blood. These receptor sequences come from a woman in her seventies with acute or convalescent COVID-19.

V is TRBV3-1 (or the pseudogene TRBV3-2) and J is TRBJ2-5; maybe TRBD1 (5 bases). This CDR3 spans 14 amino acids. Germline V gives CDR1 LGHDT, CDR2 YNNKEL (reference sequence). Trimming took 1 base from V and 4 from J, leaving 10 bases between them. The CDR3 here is CASSQGAGSETQYF. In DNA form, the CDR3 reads TGTGCCAGCAGCCAAGGGGCAGGGTCAGAGACCCAGTACTTC.

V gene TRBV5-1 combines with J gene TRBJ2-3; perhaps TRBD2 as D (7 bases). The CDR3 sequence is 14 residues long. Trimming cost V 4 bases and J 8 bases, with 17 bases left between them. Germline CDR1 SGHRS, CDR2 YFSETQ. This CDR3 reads CASSLDPGGGTQYF. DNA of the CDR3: TGCGCCAGCAGCCTGGACCCGGGGGGCGGTACGCAGTATTTT. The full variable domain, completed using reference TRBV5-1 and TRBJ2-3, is KAGVTQTPRYLIKTRGQQVTLSCSPISGHRSVSWYQQTPGQGLQFLFEYFSETQRNKGNFPGRFSGRQFSNSRSEMNVSTLELGDSALYLCASSLDPGGGTQYFGPGTRLTVL.

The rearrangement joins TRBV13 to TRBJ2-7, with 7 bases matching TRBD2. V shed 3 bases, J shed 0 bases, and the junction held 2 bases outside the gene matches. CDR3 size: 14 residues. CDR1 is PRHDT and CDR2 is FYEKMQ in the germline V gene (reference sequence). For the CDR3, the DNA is TGTGCCAGCAGCTTGCTAGCGGACTCCTACGAGCAGTACTTC. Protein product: CASSLLADSYEQYF.

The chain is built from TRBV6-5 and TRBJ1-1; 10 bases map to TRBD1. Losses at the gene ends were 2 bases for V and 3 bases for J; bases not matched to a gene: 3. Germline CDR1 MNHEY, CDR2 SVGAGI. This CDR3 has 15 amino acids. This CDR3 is CASSYRTGGDTEAFF. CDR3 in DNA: TGTGCCAGCAGTTACCGGACAGGGGGGGACACTGAAGCTTTCTTT.